A selection of T cell receptor beta chains follows, all from one sample in a study of blood T cell repertoires in COVID-19. Assay used: immunoSEQ multiplex PCR; TCRdb lists only in-frame clones, some missing. Here the sample spans around 85,000 clones, around nine tenths being singletons. The sequencing input was peripheral blood. The receptors derive from a man in his sixties with acute or convalescent COVID-19. CDR3s include the opening cysteine and the closing phenylalanine or tryptophan. A D gene is named only where the DNA matches it firmly. Expanded clones get a size class; other rows say once, few or many, or leave the size out.

D gene: .
J gene: TRBJ1-4
CDR3 length: 14
clone size: .
V gene: TRBV25-1
CDR3 protein: CASLPRGTGEKLFF
CDR3 DNA: TGTGCCAGCCTCCCGCGGGGGACGGGGGAAAAACTGTTTTTT

D gene: .
J gene: TRBJ2-1
CDR3 length: 14
clone size: .
V gene: TRBV21-1
CDR3 protein: CASSKGDSYNEQFF
CDR3 DNA: TGTGCCAGCAGCAAAGGGGACAGTTACAATGAGCAGTTCTTC

D gene: .
J gene: TRBJ1-3
CDR3 length: 14
clone size: .
V gene: TRBV19
CDR3 protein: CASSRDGSGNTIYF
CDR3 DNA: TGTGCCAGTTCGCGGGACGGCTCTGGAAACACCATATATTTT

D gene: TRBD1
J gene: TRBJ2-2
CDR3 length: 14
clone size: .
V gene: TRBV2
CDR3 protein: CASRGQANTGELFF
CDR3 DNA: TGTGCCAGCAGGGGACAGGCGAACACCGGGGAGCTGTTTTTT

D gene: TRBD1
J gene: TRBJ1-1
CDR3 length: 13
clone size: once
V gene: TRBV13
CDR3 protein: CASSEDRDTEAFF
CDR3 DNA: TGTGCCAGCAGCGAAGACAGGGACACTGAAGCTTTCTTT

D gene: .
J gene: TRBJ2-7
CDR3 length: 12
clone size: .
V gene: TRBV19
CDR3 protein: CASYAPGDEQYF
CDR3 DNA: TGTGCCAGTTACGCCCCAGGGGACGAGCAGTACTTC

D gene: TRBD1
J gene: TRBJ1-2
CDR3 length: 13
clone size: .
V gene: TRBV19
CDR3 protein: CASSPGQGFGYTF
CDR3 DNA: TGTGCCAGTAGCCCGGGACAGGGGTTTGGCTACACCTTC

D gene: TRBD1
J gene: TRBJ1-4
CDR3 length: 14
clone size: once
V gene: TRBV6-5
CDR3 protein: CASSRQGGDEKLFF
CDR3 DNA: TGTGCCAGCAGTAGACAGGGGGGAGATGAAAAACTGTTTTTT

D gene: TRBD1
J gene: TRBJ2-7
CDR3 length: 13
clone size: .
V gene: TRBV5-5
CDR3 protein: CASRLTGTYEQYF
CDR3 DNA: TGTGCCAGCAGATTGACAGGGACCTACGAGCAGTACTTC

D gene: .
J gene: TRBJ1-1
CDR3 length: 15
clone size: .
V gene: TRBV7-6
CDR3 protein: CASSLSPRRGTEAFF
CDR3 DNA: TGTGCCAGCAGCTTGTCGCCCCGTAGGGGGACTGAAGCTTTCTTT

D gene: .
J gene: TRBJ1-3
CDR3 length: 12
clone size: .
V gene: TRBV12-3/TRBV12-4
CDR3 protein: CASSHNRNTIYF
CDR3 DNA: TGTGCCAGCAGTCACAACCGAAACACCATATATTTT

D gene: TRBD1
J gene: TRBJ2-3
CDR3 length: 15
clone size: .
V gene: TRBV9
CDR3 protein: CASNPPGQGTDTQYF
CDR3 DNA: TGTGCCAGCAACCCTCCGGGACAGGGAACAGATACGCAGTATTTT

D gene: .
J gene: TRBJ1-4
CDR3 length: 12
clone size: .
V gene: TRBV30
CDR3 protein: CAWRAGQEKLFF
CDR3 DNA: TGTGCCTGGAGGGCAGGGCAGGAAAAACTGTTTTTT

D gene: TRBD1
J gene: TRBJ1-5
CDR3 length: 15
clone size: .
V gene: TRBV30
CDR3 protein: CAWRLAGGGNQPQHF
CDR3 DNA: TGTGCCTGGAGGTTGGCAGGGGGCGGCAATCAGCCCCAGCATTTT

D gene: TRBD2
J gene: TRBJ2-3
CDR3 length: 15
clone size: .
V gene: TRBV5-1
CDR3 protein: CASSQLAGDTDTQYF
CDR3 DNA: TGCGCCAGCAGTCAACTAGCGGGGGACACAGATACGCAGTATTTT

D gene: .
J gene: TRBJ1-2
CDR3 length: 12
clone size: .
V gene: TRBV7-9
CDR3 protein: CASSLGPAEPTF
CDR3 DNA: TGTGCCAGCAGCTTAGGGCCAGCGGAACCCACCTTC

D gene: TRBD2
J gene: TRBJ2-2
CDR3 length: 15
clone size: .
V gene: TRBV10-3
CDR3 protein: CAISSASSGGRELFF
CDR3 DNA: TGTGCCATCAGCTCGGCCTCTAGCGGGGGACGGGAGCTGTTTTTT

D gene: .
J gene: TRBJ1-1
CDR3 length: 16
clone size: .
V gene: TRBV5-1
CDR3 protein: CASSLARTADNTEAFF
CDR3 DNA: TGCGCCAGCAGCTTGGCTAGGACAGCAGATAACACTGAAGCTTTCTTT

D gene: TRBD1
J gene: TRBJ1-1
CDR3 length: 15
clone size: .
V gene: TRBV2
CDR3 protein: CASSESDRVDTEAFF
CDR3 DNA: TGTGCCAGCAGTGAATCGGACAGGGTAGACACTGAAGCTTTCTTT

D gene: .
J gene: TRBJ1-6
CDR3 length: 13
clone size: .
V gene: TRBV14
CDR3 protein: CASSQDRGVSLHF
CDR3 DNA: TGTGCCAGCAGCCAAGATCGGGGGGTTTCCCTCCACTTT

D gene: .
J gene: TRBJ1-1
CDR3 length: 14
clone size: once
V gene: TRBV14
CDR3 protein: CASSQEVHRAEAFF
CDR3 DNA: TGTGCCAGCAGCCAAGAAGTCCACAGGGCCGAAGCTTTCTTT

D gene: TRBD2
J gene: TRBJ2-1
CDR3 length: 15
clone size: .
V gene: TRBV7-6
CDR3 protein: CASSLRRGAYNEQFF
CDR3 DNA: TGTGCCAGCAGCTTAAGACGGGGGGCCTACAATGAGCAGTTCTTC

D gene: TRBD2
J gene: TRBJ2-7
CDR3 length: 17
clone size: .
V gene: TRBV4-3
CDR3 protein: CASSQDLAGVVFDEQYF
CDR3 DNA: TGCGCCAGCAGCCAAGATCTGGCGGGGGTTGTTTTCGACGAGCAGTACTTC

D gene: .
J gene: TRBJ1-5
CDR3 length: 15
clone size: .
V gene: TRBV5-8
CDR3 protein: CASSLVMGPNQPQHF
CDR3 DNA: TGTGCCAGCAGCTTGGTCATGGGGCCCAATCAGCCCCAGCATTTT

D gene: TRBD1
J gene: TRBJ1-5
CDR3 length: 15
clone size: .
V gene: TRBV30
CDR3 protein: CAWSRRGTVNQPQHF
CDR3 DNA: TGTGCCTGGAGTCGCCGCGGGACAGTCAATCAGCCCCAGCATTTT

D gene: .
J gene: TRBJ2-5
CDR3 length: 15
clone size: .
V gene: TRBV6-2/TRBV6-3
CDR3 protein: CASSYSRPGQETQYF
CDR3 DNA: TGTGCCAGCAGTTACAGCCGTCCAGGACAAGAGACCCAGTACTTC

D gene: .
J gene: TRBJ2-7
CDR3 length: 16
clone size: .
V gene: TRBV11-2
CDR3 protein: CASSQLQGSGSYEQYF
CDR3 DNA: TGTGCCAGCAGCCAACTCCAGGGTTCTGGGTCCTACGAGCAGTACTTC

D gene: .
J gene: TRBJ2-7
CDR3 length: 15
clone size: .
V gene: TRBV28
CDR3 protein: CASSLSGGGTYEQYF
CDR3 DNA: TGTGCCAGCAGTTTGTCCGGGGGAGGAACCTACGAGCAGTACTTC

D gene: TRBD2
J gene: TRBJ2-4
CDR3 length: 13
clone size: .
V gene: TRBV13
CDR3 protein: CASILRGEFIQYF
CDR3 DNA: TGTGCCAGCATTTTGCGGGGGGAGTTCATTCAGTACTTC

D gene: .
J gene: TRBJ1-2
CDR3 length: 14
clone size: .
V gene: TRBV27
CDR3 protein: CASTPRAPGYGYTF
CDR3 DNA: TGTGCCAGCACGCCGCGGGCTCCGGGCTATGGCTACACCTTC

D gene: TRBD2
J gene: TRBJ2-3
CDR3 length: 15
clone size: .
V gene: TRBV5-8
CDR3 protein: CASSPMGGSTDTQYF
CDR3 DNA: TGTGCCAGCAGCCCAATGGGGGGGAGCACAGATACGCAGTATTTT

D gene: .
J gene: TRBJ2-5
CDR3 length: 14
clone size: .
V gene: TRBV5-5
CDR3 protein: CASSPDSSSGTQYF
CDR3 DNA: TGTGCCAGCAGCCCGGACAGCTCCTCAGGGACCCAGTACTTC

D gene: .
J gene: TRBJ2-7
CDR3 length: 13
clone size: .
V gene: TRBV3-1/TRBV3-2
CDR3 protein: CASSQRQVGEQYF
CDR3 DNA: TGTGCCAGCAGCCAGCGACAGGTTGGGGAGCAGTACTTC

D gene: TRBD2
J gene: TRBJ2-3
CDR3 length: 19
clone size: few
V gene: TRBV9
CDR3 protein: CASSPPWGLAGANQDTQYF
CDR3 DNA: TGTGCCAGCAGCCCTCCGTGGGGGCTAGCGGGGGCGAATCAAGATACGCAGTATTTT

D gene: .
J gene: TRBJ2-1
CDR3 length: 13
clone size: .
V gene: TRBV6-2/TRBV6-3
CDR3 protein: CASSGTLEDEQFF
CDR3 DNA: TGTGCCAGCAGCGGGACACTAGAGGACGAGCAGTTCTTC

D gene: TRBD2
J gene: TRBJ2-5
CDR3 length: 17
clone size: .
V gene: TRBV2
CDR3 protein: CASRAGTSGGARETQYF
CDR3 DNA: TGTGCCAGCAGAGCGGGGACTAGCGGGGGGGCCCGAGAGACCCAGTACTTC

D gene: TRBD2
J gene: TRBJ2-1
CDR3 length: 17
clone size: once
V gene: TRBV11-2
CDR3 protein: CASSAGIPGGGYNEQFF
CDR3 DNA: TGTGCCAGCAGCGCCGGGATCCCGGGGGGGGGCTACAATGAGCAGTTCTTC

D gene: TRBD2
J gene: TRBJ2-3
CDR3 length: 17
clone size: .
V gene: TRBV4-2
CDR3 protein: CASSLELAGELTDTQYF
CDR3 DNA: TGTGCCAGCAGCCTTGAACTTGCGGGGGAACTCACAGATACGCAGTATTTT

D gene: TRBD2
J gene: TRBJ2-5
CDR3 length: 15
clone size: .
V gene: TRBV11-2
CDR3 protein: CASSWVRGGPKTQYF
CDR3 DNA: TGTGCCAGCAGCTGGGTGCGGGGGGGCCCAAAGACCCAGTACTTC

D gene: TRBD1
J gene: TRBJ2-1
CDR3 length: 15
clone size: .
V gene: TRBV19
CDR3 protein: CASKEGQGRHNEQFF
CDR3 DNA: TGTGCCAGTAAGGAGGGACAGGGGCGCCACAATGAGCAGTTCTTC

D gene: .
J gene: TRBJ1-1
CDR3 length: 15
clone size: once
V gene: TRBV6-5
CDR3 protein: CASTPRGSGNTEAFF
CDR3 DNA: TGTGCCAGCACTCCTCGCGGGTCCGGGAACACTGAAGCTTTCTTT

D gene: TRBD1
J gene: TRBJ1-5
CDR3 length: 15
clone size: medium-sized
V gene: TRBV7-9
CDR3 protein: CASSSDRASNQPQHF
CDR3 DNA: TGTGCCAGCAGCTCGGACAGGGCGAGCAATCAGCCCCAGCATTTT

D gene: .
J gene: TRBJ2-7
CDR3 length: 15
clone size: few
V gene: TRBV3-1/TRBV3-2
CDR3 protein: CASSHGTSGAYEQYF
CDR3 DNA: TGTGCCAGCAGCCATGGGACATCTGGAGCCTACGAGCAGTACTTC

D gene: .
J gene: TRBJ1-5
CDR3 length: 13
clone size: few
V gene: TRBV2
CDR3 protein: CASSTGRNQPQHF
CDR3 DNA: TGTGCCAGCAGTACAGGGCGCAATCAGCCCCAGCATTTT

D gene: TRBD1
J gene: TRBJ2-6
CDR3 length: 18
clone size: few
V gene: TRBV4-3
CDR3 protein: CASSQGGQGATGANVLTF
CDR3 DNA: TGCGCCAGCAGCCAGGGCGGACAGGGGGCGACTGGGGCCAACGTCCTGACTTTC

D gene: .
J gene: TRBJ1-1
CDR3 length: 16
clone size: .
V gene: TRBV9
CDR3 protein: CASSPRQESLNTEAFF
CDR3 DNA: TGTGCCAGCAGCCCTCGACAGGAGTCTCTGAACACTGAAGCTTTCTTT

D gene: TRBD2
J gene: TRBJ2-7
CDR3 length: 17
clone size: once
V gene: TRBV27
CDR3 protein: CASSETVLGSTGGEQYF
CDR3 DNA: TGTGCCAGCAGTGAGACAGTGCTCGGATCAACGGGGGGGGAGCAGTACTTC

D gene: .
J gene: TRBJ2-5
CDR3 length: 14
clone size: few
V gene: TRBV11-2
CDR3 protein: CASSLEVSGRTQYF
CDR3 DNA: TGTGCCAGCAGCTTAGAGGTCAGCGGCCGGACCCAGTACTTC

D gene: TRBD1
J gene: TRBJ2-7
CDR3 length: 14
clone size: .
V gene: TRBV18
CDR3 protein: CASSPRTGSYEQYF
CDR3 DNA: TGTGCCAGCTCACCCCGGACAGGGAGCTACGAGCAGTACTTC

D gene: TRBD1
J gene: TRBJ1-5
CDR3 length: 13
clone size: .
V gene: TRBV2
CDR3 protein: CASSAGGDQPQHF
CDR3 DNA: TGTGCCAGCAGTGCAGGGGGCGATCAGCCCCAGCATTTT

D gene: .
J gene: TRBJ1-1
CDR3 length: 15
clone size: .
V gene: TRBV5-1
CDR3 protein: CASSALQGRNTEAFF
CDR3 DNA: TGCGCCAGCAGCGCTTTACAGGGTAGAAACACTGAAGCTTTCTTT

D gene: .
J gene: TRBJ2-1
CDR3 length: 15
clone size: .
V gene: TRBV6-5
CDR3 protein: CASEVRQGGNNEQFF
CDR3 DNA: TGTGCCAGTGAGGTCCGACAGGGAGGTAACAATGAGCAGTTCTTC

D gene: .
J gene: TRBJ2-2
CDR3 length: 15
clone size: .
V gene: TRBV11-2
CDR3 protein: CASSLWGQATGELFF
CDR3 DNA: TGTGCCAGCAGCTTGTGGGGGCAGGCTACCGGGGAGCTGTTTTTT

D gene: TRBD2
J gene: TRBJ2-3
CDR3 length: 18
clone size: .
V gene: TRBV5-4
CDR3 protein: CASSPIAGALTSTDTQYF
CDR3 DNA: TGTGCCAGCAGCCCCATAGCGGGGGCCTTAACTAGCACAGATACGCAGTATTTT

D gene: .
J gene: TRBJ2-3
CDR3 length: 14
clone size: .
V gene: TRBV7-6
CDR3 protein: CASSLAQRTDTQYF
CDR3 DNA: TGTGCCAGCAGCTTAGCGCAGCGGACAGATACGCAGTATTTT

D gene: TRBD1
J gene: TRBJ1-2
CDR3 length: 14
clone size: .
V gene: TRBV6-1
CDR3 protein: CASSEVRQGEGYTF
CDR3 DNA: TGTGCCAGCAGTGAAGTTCGACAGGGGGAGGGCTACACCTTC

D gene: TRBD1
J gene: TRBJ1-4
CDR3 length: 15
clone size: .
V gene: TRBV3-1/TRBV3-2
CDR3 protein: CASSQGQGTNEKLFF
CDR3 DNA: TGTGCCAGCAGCCAAGGACAGGGGACTAATGAAAAACTGTTTTTT

D gene: .
J gene: TRBJ2-2
CDR3 length: 18
clone size: .
V gene: TRBV2
CDR3 protein: CASTGSLIQEDNTGELFF
CDR3 DNA: TGTGCCAGCACCGGGAGTCTGATTCAGGAGGATAACACCGGGGAGCTGTTTTTT